Below, 17 T cell receptor beta chains from the same sample are listed, as sequenced in a study of blood T cell repertoires in COVID-19. TCRdb's copy holds only in-frame clones and misses some; the assay was immunoSEQ multiplex PCR. The repertoire holds about 140,000 clones, with almost 90% as singletons. Input material: peripheral blood. These TCRs come from a woman aged 55-75 years with acute or convalescent COVID-19.

This clone was observed a single time. The rearrangement joins TRBV18 to TRBJ1-5; tentative D call: TRBD1 (5 bases). CDR1 and CDR2 (germline): KGHSH, LQKENI. The CDR3 runs to 15 residues. The V and J ends lost 2 bases and 1 base respectively, with 9 bases between them. The CDR3 here is CASSPFSGSNQPQHF. In DNA, the CDR3 is TGTGCCAGCTCACCATTTTCAGGGAGCAATCAGCCCCAGCATTTT.

The V and J genes are TRBV5-8 and TRBJ1-4; no reliable D call. The CDR3 extends over 15 amino acids. Germline loops: CDR1 SGHTS, CDR2 YDEGEE. Trimming removed 0 bases from V and 5 bases from J, with 11 bases in between. The CDR3 bases are TGTGCCAGCAGCTTGGGTGGCACACCGAATGAAAAACTGTTTTTT. Amino acids: CASSLGGTPNEKLFF.

This clone was seen just once. The gene calls are TRBV4-2 and TRBJ1-1; D is undetermined. Germline assignment: CDR1 LGHNA and CDR2 YNFKEQ. This CDR3 comprises 13 residues. V was trimmed by 1 base and J by 3 bases, leaving 6 bases between them. The CDR3 bases are TGTGCCAGCAGCCAAGGGGAGTACACTGAAGCTTTCTTT. Its translation: CASSQGEYTEAFF.

The rearrangement links TRBV6-4 to TRBJ2-3, with TRBD2 matching over 14 bases. In germline, CDR1 is MRHNA, CDR2 SNTAGT. This CDR3 contains 20 residues. The V segment lost 2 bases and the J segment 2 bases; nucleotides outside the gene matches: 12. In DNA form, the CDR3 reads TGTGCCAGCAGTGACCGGCCGCCGGGACTAGCGGGGGAGATCACAGATACGCAGTATTTT. The encoded protein is CASSDRPPGLAGEITDTQYF.

The chain uses TRBV4-3 and TRBJ2-7, with 7 bases lining up with TRBD2. CDR1 is LGHNA and CDR2 is YSLEER in the germline V gene. V shed 0 bases and J 2 bases; nucleotides not matched to a gene: 7. The CDR3 spans 16 residues. The CDR3 DNA sequence: TGCGCCAGCAGCCAAGATTCGGTAGCGGGTACCTACGAGCAGTACTTC. It specifies CASSQDSVAGTYEQYF.

The rearrangement links TRBV18 to TRBJ2-7; TRBD1 matches 7 bases. Germline CDR1 KGHSH, CDR2 LQKENI. The CDR3 extends over 16 amino acids. V shed 2 bases and J 2 bases; nucleotides not matched to a gene: 9. CDR3 residues: CASSPSDRVSTYEQYF. The DNA of the CDR3 is TGTGCCAGCTCACCATCAGACAGGGTGTCCACCTACGAGCAGTACTTC. The full variable domain, rest sourced from reference TRBV18 and TRBJ2-7, is NAGVMQNPRHLVRRRGQEARLRCSPMKGHSHVYWYRQLPEEGLKFMVYLQKENIIDESGMPKERFSAEFPKEGPSILRIQQVVRGDSAAYFCASSPSDRVSTYEQYFGPGTRLTVT.

The chain carries TRBV7-9 and TRBJ1-2; D unclear. V lost 4 bases and J 3 bases, leaving 9 bases between the germline ends. The CDR3 length is 13 residues. Germline assignment: CDR1 SEHNR and CDR2 FQNEAQ (reference sequence). CDR3 in DNA: TGTGCCAGCAGCTCCTCCCTAGACTATGGCTACACCTTC. Amino acid sequence: CASSSSLDYGYTF. Together with reference TRBV7-9 and TRBJ1-2, the CDR3 gives the full variable domain: DTGVSQNPRHKITKRGQNVTFRCDPISEHNRLYWYRQTLGQGPEFLTYFQNEAQLEKSRLLSDRFSAERPKGSFSTLEIQRTEQGDSAMYLCASSSSLDYGYTFGSGTRLTVV.

This clone was picked up a small number of times. The chain is built from TRBV18 and TRBJ1-3, with TRBD1 matching over 8 bases. Trimming cost V 6 bases and J 0 bases; bases outside gene matches: 7. CDR1 and CDR2 from the germline V gene are KGHSH and LQKENI. The CDR3 contains 16 residues. Here the CDR3 reads CASSESTGDSGNTIYF. CDR3 nucleotides: TGTGCCAGCTCCGAATCGACAGGGGACTCTGGAAACACCATATATTTT.

The chain couples TRBV29-1 to TRBJ1-1, with a tentative D call TRBD1 (6 bases). In germline, CDR1 is SQVTM, CDR2 ANQGSEA. The V and J ends lost 8 bases and 0 bases respectively, with 19 bases between them. This CDR3 contains 15 residues. Here the CDR3 reads CSLTRPGHLNTEAFF. In DNA, the CDR3 is TGCAGCTTAACAAGACCGGGACACTTGAACACTGAAGCTTTCTTT.

The chain combines TRBV5-4 with TRBJ2-2, with 7 nucleotides matching TRBD2. V shed 0 bases, J shed 6 bases, and the junction held 5 bases outside the gene matches. CDR3 length equals 15 residues. The germline gives CDR1 SGHNT, CDR2 YYREEE (reference sequence). CDR3 amino acids: CASSLVGGGAGELFF. In nucleotides, the CDR3 is TGTGCCAGCAGCTTGGTTGGGGGGGGAGCCGGGGAGCTGTTTTTT.

This clone was observed a single time. The genes are TRBV18 and TRBJ1-3; tentatively, D is TRBD1 (5 bases). Trimming removed 0 bases from V and 12 bases from J, with 15 bases in between. The CDR3 consists of 14 residues. Germline CDR1 and CDR2: KGHSH and LQKENI. The CDR3 loop is CASSPPSRDGGIYF. As DNA, the CDR3 is TGTGCCAGCTCACCACCATCCAGGGATGGTGGCATATATTTT.

This chain links TRBV6-5 with TRBJ1-1, with unresolved D. CDR3 size: 13 residues. Germline CDR1 is MNHEY and CDR2 is SVGAGI. Between the trimmed V and J ends, which lost 0 bases and 5 bases, there was a span of 7 bases. The CDR3 spells CASSYSAGTEAFF. CDR3 in DNA: TGTGCCAGCAGTTACTCAGCGGGGACTGAAGCTTTCTTT.

In this sample, this clone turned up a few times. This chain links TRBV28 with TRBJ1-4, with D possibly TRBD1 on 6 matching bases. V was pared by 6 bases and J by 3 bases, with 14 bases between. Germline loops: CDR1 MDHEN, CDR2 SYDVKM. The CDR3 consists of 15 residues. Here the CDR3 reads CASSRGGGANEKLFF. The CDR3 DNA follows: TGTGCCAGCAGCAGGGGAGGGGGAGCTAATGAAAAACTGTTTTTT. The full variable domain, rest sourced from reference TRBV28 and TRBJ1-4, is DVKVTQSSRYLVKRTGEKVFLECVQDMDHENMFWYRQDPGLGLRLIYFSYDVKMKEKGDIPEGYSVSREKKERFSLILESASTNQTSMYLCASSRGGGANEKLFFGSGTQLSVL.

In its sample, this clone was seen once. The chain combines TRBV5-4 with TRBJ1-1, with 10 bases aligning to TRBD1. CDR3 size: 17 residues. The V segment lost 5 bases and the J segment 6 bases; nucleotides outside the gene matches: 16. CDR1 is SGHNT and CDR2 is YYREEE in the germline V gene (reference sequence). CDR3: CASRLGPSGTGVAEAFF. The CDR3 coding sequence is TGTGCCAGCAGGCTTGGTCCTTCCGGGACAGGGGTAGCTGAAGCTTTCTTT.

The chain couples TRBV6-5 to TRBJ1-4; D unclear. The CDR3 runs to 15 residues. Trimming stripped 6 bases from V and 0 bases from J, with 11 bases between. Germline values: CDR1 MNHEY, CDR2 SVGAGI. This CDR3 reads CASRRRDATNEKLFF. Written as DNA, the CDR3 is TGTGCCAGCAGGAGGAGAGATGCAACTAATGAAAAACTGTTTTTT.

V usage is TRBV4-3 and J usage is TRBJ2-7; TRBD2 is a possible D gene (6 bases). Trimming removed 1 base from V and 0 bases from J, with 13 bases in between. The CDR3 covers 16 residues. Germline assignment: CDR1 LGHNA and CDR2 YSLEER. The chain's CDR3 is CASSQGPAGISYEQYF. The DNA for the CDR3 is TGCGCCAGCAGCCAAGGGCCAGCGGGTATCTCCTACGAGCAGTACTTC.

The V gene is TRBV6-2 or TRBV6-3, the J gene TRBJ2-1; 8 positions agree with TRBD1. CDR3 length: 16 amino acids. J lost 5 bases, V lost 3 bases, and 9 bases had no gene match. From germline, CDR1 is MNHEY and CDR2 SVGEGT. CDR3 coding DNA: TGTGCCAGCAGTTATTGGACAGGGCGTTTAGACAATGAGCAGTTCTTC. Translated, it gives CASSYWTGRLDNEQFF.